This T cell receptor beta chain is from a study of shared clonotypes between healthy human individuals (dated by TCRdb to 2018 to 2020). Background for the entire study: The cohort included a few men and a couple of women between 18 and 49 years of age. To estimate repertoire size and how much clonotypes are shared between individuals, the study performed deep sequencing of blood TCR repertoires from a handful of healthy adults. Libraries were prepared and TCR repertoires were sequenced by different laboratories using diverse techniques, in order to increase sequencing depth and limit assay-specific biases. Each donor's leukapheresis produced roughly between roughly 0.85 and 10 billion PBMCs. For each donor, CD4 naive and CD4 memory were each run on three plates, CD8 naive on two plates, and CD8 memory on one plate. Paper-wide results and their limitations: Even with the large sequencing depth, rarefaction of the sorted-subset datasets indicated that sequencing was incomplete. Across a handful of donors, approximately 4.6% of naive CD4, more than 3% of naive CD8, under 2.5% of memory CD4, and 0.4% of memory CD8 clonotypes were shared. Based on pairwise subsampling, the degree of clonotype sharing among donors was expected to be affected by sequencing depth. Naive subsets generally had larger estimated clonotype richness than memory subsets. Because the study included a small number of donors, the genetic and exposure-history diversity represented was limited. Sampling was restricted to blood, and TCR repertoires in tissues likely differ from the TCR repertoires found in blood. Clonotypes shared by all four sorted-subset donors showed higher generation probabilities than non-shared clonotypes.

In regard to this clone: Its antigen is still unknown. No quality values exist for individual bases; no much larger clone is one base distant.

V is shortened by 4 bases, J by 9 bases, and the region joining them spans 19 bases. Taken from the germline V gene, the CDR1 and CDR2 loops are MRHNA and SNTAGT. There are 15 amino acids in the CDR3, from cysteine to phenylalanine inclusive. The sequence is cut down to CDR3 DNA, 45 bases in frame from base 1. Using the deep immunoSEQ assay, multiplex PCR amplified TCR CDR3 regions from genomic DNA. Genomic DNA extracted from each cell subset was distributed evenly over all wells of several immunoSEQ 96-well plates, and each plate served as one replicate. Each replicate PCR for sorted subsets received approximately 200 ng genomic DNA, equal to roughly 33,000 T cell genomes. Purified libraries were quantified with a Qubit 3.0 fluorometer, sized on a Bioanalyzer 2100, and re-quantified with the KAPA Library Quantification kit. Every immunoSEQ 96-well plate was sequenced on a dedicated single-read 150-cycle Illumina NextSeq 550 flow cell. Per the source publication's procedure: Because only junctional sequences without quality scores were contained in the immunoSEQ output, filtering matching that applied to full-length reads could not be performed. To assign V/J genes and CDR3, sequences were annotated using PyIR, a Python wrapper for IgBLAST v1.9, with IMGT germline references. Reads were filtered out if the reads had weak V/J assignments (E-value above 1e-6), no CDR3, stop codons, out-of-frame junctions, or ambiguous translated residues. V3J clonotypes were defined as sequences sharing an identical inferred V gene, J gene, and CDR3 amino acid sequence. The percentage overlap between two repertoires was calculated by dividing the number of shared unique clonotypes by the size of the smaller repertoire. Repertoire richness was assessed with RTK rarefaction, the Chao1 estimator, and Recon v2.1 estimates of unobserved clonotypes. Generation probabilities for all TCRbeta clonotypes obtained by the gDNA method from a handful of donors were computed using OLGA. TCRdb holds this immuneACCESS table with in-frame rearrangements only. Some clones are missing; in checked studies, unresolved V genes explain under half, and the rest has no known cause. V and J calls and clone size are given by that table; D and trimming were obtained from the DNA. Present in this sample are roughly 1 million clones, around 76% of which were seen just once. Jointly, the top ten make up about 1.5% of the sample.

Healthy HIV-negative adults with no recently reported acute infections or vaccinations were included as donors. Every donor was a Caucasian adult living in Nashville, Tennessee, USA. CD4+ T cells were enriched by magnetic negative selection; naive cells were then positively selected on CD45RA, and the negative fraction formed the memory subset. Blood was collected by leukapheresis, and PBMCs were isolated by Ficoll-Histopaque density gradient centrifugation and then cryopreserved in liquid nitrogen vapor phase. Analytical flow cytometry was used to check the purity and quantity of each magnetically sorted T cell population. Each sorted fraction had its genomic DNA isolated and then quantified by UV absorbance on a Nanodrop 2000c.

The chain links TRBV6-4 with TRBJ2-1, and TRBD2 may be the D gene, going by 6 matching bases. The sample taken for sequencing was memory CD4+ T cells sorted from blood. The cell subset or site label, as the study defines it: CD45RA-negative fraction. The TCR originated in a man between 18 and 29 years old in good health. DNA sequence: TGTGCCAGCAGTGTAGTCGGGGGAGCGGCAGGTGAGCAGTTCTTC. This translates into CASSVVGGAAGEQFF.